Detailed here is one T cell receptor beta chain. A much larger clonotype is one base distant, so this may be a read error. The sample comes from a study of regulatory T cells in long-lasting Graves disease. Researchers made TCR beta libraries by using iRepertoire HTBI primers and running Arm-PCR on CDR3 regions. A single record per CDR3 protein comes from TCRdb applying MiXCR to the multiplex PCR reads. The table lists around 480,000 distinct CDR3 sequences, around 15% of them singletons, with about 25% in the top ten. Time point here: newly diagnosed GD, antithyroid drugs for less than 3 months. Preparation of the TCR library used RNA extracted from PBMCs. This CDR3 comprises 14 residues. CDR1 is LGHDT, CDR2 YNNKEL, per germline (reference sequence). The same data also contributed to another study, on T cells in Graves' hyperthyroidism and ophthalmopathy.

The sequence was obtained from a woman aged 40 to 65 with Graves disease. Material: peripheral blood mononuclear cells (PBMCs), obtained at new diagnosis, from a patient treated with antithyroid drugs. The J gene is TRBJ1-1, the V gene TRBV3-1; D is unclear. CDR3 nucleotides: TGTGCCAGCAGCCAAGAGGTTCTCGGAGGGAGGGCTCTCTTT. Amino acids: CASSQEVLGGRALF.